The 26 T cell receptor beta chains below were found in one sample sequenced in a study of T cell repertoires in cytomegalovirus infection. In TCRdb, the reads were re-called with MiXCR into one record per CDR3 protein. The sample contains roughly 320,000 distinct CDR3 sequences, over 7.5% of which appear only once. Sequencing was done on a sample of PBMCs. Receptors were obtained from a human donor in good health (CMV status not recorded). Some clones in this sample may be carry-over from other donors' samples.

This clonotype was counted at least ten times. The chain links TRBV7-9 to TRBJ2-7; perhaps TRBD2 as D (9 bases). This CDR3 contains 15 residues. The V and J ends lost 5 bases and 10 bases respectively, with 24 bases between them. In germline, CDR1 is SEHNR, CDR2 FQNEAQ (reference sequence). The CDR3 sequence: CASSPAVLAGQEQYF. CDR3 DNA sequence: TGTGCCAGCAGCCCAGCGGTTCTAGCGGGACAGGAACAGTACTTC.

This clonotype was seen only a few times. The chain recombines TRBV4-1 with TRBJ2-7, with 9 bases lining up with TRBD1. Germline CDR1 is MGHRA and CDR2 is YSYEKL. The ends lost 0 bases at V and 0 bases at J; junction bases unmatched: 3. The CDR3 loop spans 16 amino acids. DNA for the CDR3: TGCGCCAGCAGCCAAGATAGGACAGGGGTCTCCTACGAGCAGTACTTC. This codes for CASSQDRTGVSYEQYF.

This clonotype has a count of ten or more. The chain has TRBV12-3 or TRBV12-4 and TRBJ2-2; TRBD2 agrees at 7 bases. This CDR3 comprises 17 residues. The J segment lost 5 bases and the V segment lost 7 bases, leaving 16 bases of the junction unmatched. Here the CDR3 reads CASNPSPASGATGELFF. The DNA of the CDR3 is TGTGCCAGCAACCCCTCCCCGGCAAGCGGGGCAACCGGGGAGCTGTTTTTT.

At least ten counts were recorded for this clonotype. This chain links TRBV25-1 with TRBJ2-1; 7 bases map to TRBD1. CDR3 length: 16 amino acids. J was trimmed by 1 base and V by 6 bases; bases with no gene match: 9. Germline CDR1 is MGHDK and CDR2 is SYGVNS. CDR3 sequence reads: CASSPTYRGSYNEQFF. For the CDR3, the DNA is TGTGCCAGCAGCCCCACCTACAGGGGTTCCTACAATGAGCAGTTCTTC.

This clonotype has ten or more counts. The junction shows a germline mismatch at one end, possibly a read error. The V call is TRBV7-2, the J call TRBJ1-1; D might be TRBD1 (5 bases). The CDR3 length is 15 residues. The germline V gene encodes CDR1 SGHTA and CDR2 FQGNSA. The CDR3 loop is CASRLGPQGMAEAFF. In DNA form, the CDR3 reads TGTGCCAGCAGATTAGGCCCCCAGGGAATGGCTGAAGCTTTCTTT. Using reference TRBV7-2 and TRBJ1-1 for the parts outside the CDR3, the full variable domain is GAGVSQSPSNKVTEKGKDVELRCDPISGHTALYWYRQSLGQGLEFLIYFQGNSAPDKSGLPSDRFSAERTGGSVSTLTIQRTQQEDSAVYLCASRLGPQGMAEAFFGQGTRLTVV.

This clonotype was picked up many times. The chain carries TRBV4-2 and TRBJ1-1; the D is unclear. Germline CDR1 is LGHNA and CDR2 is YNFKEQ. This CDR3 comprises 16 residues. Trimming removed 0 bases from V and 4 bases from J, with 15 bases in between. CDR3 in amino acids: CASSQDRSARITEAFF. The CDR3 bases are TGTGCCAGCAGCCAAGATCGGTCGGCCCGTATCACTGAAGCTTTCTTT.

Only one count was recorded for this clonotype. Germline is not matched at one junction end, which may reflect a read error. In DNA, the CDR3 is TGTGCCAGCCGTTACGGACAGGGACCTGGTGAGCAGTACTTC. Amino acids: CASRYGQGPGEQYF. The chain combines TRBV6-2 or TRBV6-3 with TRBJ2-7; 8 bases fit TRBD1. The CDR3 consists of 14 residues. Germline values: CDR1 MNHEY, CDR2 SVGEGT.

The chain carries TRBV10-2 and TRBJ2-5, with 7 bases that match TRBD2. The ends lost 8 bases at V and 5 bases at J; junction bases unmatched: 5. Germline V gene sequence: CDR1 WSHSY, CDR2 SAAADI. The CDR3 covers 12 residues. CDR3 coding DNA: TGCGCCAGCGCGGGAGTGGGTGAGACCCAGTACTTC. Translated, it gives CASAGVGETQYF.

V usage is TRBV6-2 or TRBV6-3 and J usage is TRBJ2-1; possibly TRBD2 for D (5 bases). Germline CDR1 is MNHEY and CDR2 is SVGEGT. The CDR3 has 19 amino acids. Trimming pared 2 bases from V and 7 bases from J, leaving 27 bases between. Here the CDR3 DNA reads TGTGCCAGCAGTTACCCCCATTGGGCGGAGGAGGCTGACGTGAATGAGCAGTTCTTC. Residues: CASSYPHWAEEADVNEQFF.

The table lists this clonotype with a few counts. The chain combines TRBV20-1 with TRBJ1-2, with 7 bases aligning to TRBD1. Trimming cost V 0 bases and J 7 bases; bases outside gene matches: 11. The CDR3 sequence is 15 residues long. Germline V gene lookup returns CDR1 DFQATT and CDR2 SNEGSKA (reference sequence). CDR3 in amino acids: CSARDPRQGRAGYTF. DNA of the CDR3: TGCAGTGCTAGAGATCCGAGACAGGGACGTGCTGGCTACACCTTC.

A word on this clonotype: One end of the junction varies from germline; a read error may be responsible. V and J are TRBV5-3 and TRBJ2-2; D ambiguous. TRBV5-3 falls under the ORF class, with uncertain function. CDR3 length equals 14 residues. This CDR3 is CASSLESDTGELFF. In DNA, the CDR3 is TGTGCCAGCAGCTTGGAAAGTGACACCGGGGAGCTGTTTTTT.

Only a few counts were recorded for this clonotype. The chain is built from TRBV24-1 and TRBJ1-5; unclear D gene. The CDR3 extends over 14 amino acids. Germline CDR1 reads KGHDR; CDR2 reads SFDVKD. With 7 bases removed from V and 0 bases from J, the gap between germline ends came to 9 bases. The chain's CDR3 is CATSHPLSNQPQHF. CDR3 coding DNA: TGTGCCACCAGCCACCCACTTAGCAATCAGCCCCAGCATTTT.

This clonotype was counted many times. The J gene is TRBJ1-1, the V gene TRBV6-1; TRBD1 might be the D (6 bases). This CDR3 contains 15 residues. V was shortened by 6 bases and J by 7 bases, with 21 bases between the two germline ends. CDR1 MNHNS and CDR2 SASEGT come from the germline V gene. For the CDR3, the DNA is TGTGCCAGCAGAAACCGGGAACAGGGTTCTTATGAAGCTTTCTTT. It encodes CASRNREQGSYEAFF.

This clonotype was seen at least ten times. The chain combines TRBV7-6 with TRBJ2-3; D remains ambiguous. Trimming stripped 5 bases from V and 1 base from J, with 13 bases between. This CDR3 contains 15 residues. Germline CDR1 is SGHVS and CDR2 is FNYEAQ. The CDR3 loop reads CASSVTSLGTDTQYF. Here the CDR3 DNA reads TGTGCCAGCAGCGTGACATCGTTAGGCACAGATACGCAGTATTTT. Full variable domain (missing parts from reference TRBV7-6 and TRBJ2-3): GAGVSQSPRYKVTKRGQDVALRCDPISGHVSLYWYRQALGQGPEFLTYFNYEAQQDKSGLPNDRFSAERPEGSISTLTIQRTEQRDSAMYRCASSVTSLGTDTQYFGPGTRLTVL.

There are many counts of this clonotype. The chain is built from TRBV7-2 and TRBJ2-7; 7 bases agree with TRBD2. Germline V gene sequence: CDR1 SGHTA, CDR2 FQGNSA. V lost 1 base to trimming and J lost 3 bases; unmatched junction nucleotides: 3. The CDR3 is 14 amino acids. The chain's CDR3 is CASSLVASGYEQYF. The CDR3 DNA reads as TGTGCCAGCAGCTTAGTGGCTAGCGGCTACGAGCAGTACTTC.

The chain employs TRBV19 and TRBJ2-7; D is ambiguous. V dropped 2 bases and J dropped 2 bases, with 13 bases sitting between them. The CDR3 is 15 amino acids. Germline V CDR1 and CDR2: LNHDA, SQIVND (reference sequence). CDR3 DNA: TGTGCCAGTAGTATACCGATGGGCAGCACCTACGAGCAGTACTTC. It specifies CASSIPMGSTYEQYF.

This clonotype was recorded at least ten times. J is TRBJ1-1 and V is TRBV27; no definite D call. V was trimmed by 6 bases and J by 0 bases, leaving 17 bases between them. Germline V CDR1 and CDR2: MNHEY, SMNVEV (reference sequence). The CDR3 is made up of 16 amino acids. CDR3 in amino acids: CASRSFGDIMNTEAFF. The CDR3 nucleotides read TGTGCCAGCAGATCCTTTGGAGATATCATGAACACTGAAGCTTTCTTT.

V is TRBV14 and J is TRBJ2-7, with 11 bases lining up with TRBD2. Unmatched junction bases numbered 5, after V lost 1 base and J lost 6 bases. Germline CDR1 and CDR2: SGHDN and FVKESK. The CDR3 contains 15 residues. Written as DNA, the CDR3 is TGTGCCAGCAGCCAAGCCTTGCTAGCGGGAGGCGAGCAGTACTTC. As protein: CASSQALLAGGEQYF.

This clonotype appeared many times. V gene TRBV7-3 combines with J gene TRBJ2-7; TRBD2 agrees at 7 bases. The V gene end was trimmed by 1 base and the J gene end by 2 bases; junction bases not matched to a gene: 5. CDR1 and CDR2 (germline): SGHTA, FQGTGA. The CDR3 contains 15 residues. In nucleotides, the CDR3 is TGTGCCAGCAGCTTAAGCGGGGAGGGCCCCTACGAGCAGTACTTC. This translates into CASSLSGEGPYEQYF.

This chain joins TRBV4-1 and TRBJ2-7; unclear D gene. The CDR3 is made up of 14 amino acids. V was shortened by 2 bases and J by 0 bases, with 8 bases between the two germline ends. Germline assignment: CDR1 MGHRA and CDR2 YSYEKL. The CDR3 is CASSQLMSSYEQYF. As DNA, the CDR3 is TGCGCCAGCAGCCAACTAATGAGCTCCTACGAGCAGTACTTC.

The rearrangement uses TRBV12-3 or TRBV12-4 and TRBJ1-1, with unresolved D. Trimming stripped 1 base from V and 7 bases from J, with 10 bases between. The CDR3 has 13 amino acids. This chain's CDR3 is CASSLGGISEAFF. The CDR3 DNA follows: TGTGCCAGCAGTTTAGGAGGGATTAGTGAAGCTTTCTTT.

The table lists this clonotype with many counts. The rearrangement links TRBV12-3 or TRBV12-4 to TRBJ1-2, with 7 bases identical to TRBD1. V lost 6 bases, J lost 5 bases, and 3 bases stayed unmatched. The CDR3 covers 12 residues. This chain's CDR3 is CASSRDRYGYTF. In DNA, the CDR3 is TGTGCCAGCAGCAGGGACAGATATGGCTACACCTTC.

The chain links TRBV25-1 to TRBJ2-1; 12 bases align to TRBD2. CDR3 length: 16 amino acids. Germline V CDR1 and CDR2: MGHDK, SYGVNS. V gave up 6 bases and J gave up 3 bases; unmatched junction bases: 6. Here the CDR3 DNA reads TGTGCCAGCAGCGATGGACTAGCGGGGATCTACAATGAGCAGTTCTTC. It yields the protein CASSDGLAGIYNEQFF.

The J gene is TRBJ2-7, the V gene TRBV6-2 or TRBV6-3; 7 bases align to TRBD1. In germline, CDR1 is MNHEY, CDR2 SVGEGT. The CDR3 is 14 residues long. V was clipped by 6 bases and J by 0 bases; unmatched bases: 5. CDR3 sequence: CASSWTGTSYEQYF. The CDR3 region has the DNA TGTGCCAGCAGCTGGACAGGTACCTCCTACGAGCAGTACTTC.

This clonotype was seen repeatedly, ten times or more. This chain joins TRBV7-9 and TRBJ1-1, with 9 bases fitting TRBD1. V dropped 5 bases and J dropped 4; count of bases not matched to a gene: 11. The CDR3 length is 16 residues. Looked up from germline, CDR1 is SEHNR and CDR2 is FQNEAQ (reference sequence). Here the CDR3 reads CASSLTGGLGGTEAFF. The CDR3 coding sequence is TGTGCCAGCAGCCTTACAGGGGGCCTAGGAGGCACTGAAGCTTTCTTT.

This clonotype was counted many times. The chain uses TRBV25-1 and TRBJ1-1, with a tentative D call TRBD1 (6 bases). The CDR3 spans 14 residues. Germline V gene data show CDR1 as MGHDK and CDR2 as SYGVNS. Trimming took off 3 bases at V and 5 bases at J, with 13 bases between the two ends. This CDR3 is CASSDWGGGTEAFF. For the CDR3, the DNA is TGTGCCAGCAGTGACTGGGGAGGGGGGACTGAAGCTTTCTTT.